The present T cell receptor beta chain was sequenced within a study of OX40 agonist ivuxolimab in advanced cancers. CDR3 size: 15 residues. The V end lost 0 bases, the J end lost 8 bases, and 15 bases lay between the germline ends. Germline CDR1 SGHDT, CDR2 YYEEEE. Assay: immunoSEQ multiplex PCR; the TCRdb copy retains only in-frame clones and omits some. The table has about 23,000 clones, around four fifths seen once. Sequenced material: CD4+ or CD8+ T cells sorted from blood, taken in a trial of the OX40 agonist ivuxolimab. The V call is TRBV5-6, the J call TRBJ1-3; D unclear. This TCR came from an adult with an advanced solid tumor such as melanoma, head and neck, liver or kidney cancer. The CDR3 is CASSLGPGSLDTIYF. The CDR3 DNA is TGTGCCAGCAGCTTGGGTCCGGGCTCCTTAGACACCATATATTTT.